The clone carrying this T cell receptor beta chain was detected a few times. Its target is unknown. Expressed TCRB transcripts got sequenced, as all isolated RNA was reverse transcribed. Using immunoSEQ multiplex PCR, the repertoire was profiled, and TCRdb retains in-frame clones only, with some absent. The table includes around 170,000 clones, roughly 9.1% detected once. This sample is drawn from a study of beta chain features in type 1 diabetes. Study-wide points: Individuals with type 1 diabetes displayed fewer insertions and more deletions at VDJ junctions. Naive, central memory and Treg TCRB repertoires appeared more alike in patients than in healthy donors.

A sort by CD45RO/CCR7/CD25/CD127/CD95/CD27 yielded CD4+ naive, central memory, regulatory and stem cell-like memory cells. The CDR3 covers 14 residues. The germline V gene encodes CDR1 SGHTA and CDR2 FQGNSA. The V end lost 3 bases, the J end lost 3 bases, and 9 bases lay between the germline ends. The sequenced sample was central memory CD4+ T cells from blood. This receptor was obtained from a woman younger than 35 in good health. The chain recombines TRBV7-2 with TRBJ1-5, with D perhaps TRBD1 (5 bases). Here the CDR3 DNA reads TGTGCCAGCAGCTTCACAGGCCCCAATCAGCCCCAGCATTTT. This sequence encodes CASSFTGPNQPQHF.